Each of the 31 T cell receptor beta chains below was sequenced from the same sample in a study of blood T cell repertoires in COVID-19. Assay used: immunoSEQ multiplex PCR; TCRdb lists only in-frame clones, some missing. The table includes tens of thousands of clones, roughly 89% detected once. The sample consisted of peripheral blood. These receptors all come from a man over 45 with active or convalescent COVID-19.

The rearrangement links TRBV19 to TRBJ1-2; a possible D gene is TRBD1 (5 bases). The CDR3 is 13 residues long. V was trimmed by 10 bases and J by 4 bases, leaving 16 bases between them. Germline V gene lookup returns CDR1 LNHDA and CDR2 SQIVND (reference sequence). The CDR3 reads CATTGDWVYGYTF. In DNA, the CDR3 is TGTGCCACCACCGGGGACTGGGTCTATGGCTACACCTTC.

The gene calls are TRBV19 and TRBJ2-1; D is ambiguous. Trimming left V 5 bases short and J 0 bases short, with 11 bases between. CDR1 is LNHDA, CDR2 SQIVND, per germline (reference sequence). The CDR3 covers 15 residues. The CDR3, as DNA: TGTGCCAGTAGTTACCCACCCAGCTCCTACAATGAGCAGTTCTTC. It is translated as CASSYPPSSYNEQFF.

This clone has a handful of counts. The CDR3 is CASSQGYIRGAYEQYF. Written as DNA, the CDR3 is TGTGCCAGCAGCCAAGGGTATATCAGGGGGGCCTACGAGCAGTACTTC. The rearrangement uses TRBV3-1 (or the pseudogene TRBV3-2) and TRBJ2-7; a possible D gene is TRBD1 (7 bases). CDR1 is LGHDT, CDR2 YNNKEL, per germline (reference sequence). Trimming left V 1 base short and J 2 bases short, with 15 bases between. The CDR3 runs to 16 residues.

The CDR3 DNA is TGTGCCAGCGGAATAACTGGGTACAGCAGAAAATTGGAGACCCAGTACTTC. This gives the protein CASGITGYSRKLETQYF. The rearrangement uses TRBV21-1 and TRBJ2-5; no DNA check was done on the table's D call, TRBD1. TRBV21-1 is a known pseudogene. This CDR3 spans 17 amino acids.

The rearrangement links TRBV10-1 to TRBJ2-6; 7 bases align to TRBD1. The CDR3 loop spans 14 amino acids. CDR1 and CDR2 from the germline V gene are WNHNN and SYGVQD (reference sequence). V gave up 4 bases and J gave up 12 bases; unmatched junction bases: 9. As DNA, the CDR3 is TGCGCCAGCAGTGCCTCAGGACAGGCCGCCGTCCTGACTTTC. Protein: CASSASGQAAVLTF.

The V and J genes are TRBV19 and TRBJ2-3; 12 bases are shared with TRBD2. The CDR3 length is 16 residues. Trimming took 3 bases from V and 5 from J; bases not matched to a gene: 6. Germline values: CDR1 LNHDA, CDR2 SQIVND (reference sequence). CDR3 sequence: CASSIRLAGARDTQYF. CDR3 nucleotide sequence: TGTGCCAGTAGTATCAGACTAGCGGGAGCCCGAGATACGCAGTATTTT. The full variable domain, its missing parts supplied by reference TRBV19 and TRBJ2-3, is DGGITQSPKYLFRKEGQNVTLSCEQNLNHDAMYWYRQDPGQGLRLIYYSQIVNDFQKGDIAEGYSVSREKKESFPLTVTSAQKNPTAFYLCASSIRLAGARDTQYFGPGTRLTVL.

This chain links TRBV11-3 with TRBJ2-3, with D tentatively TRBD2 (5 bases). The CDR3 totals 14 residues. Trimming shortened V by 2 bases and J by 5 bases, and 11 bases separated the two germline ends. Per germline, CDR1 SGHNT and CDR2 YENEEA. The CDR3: CASSLSGVRDTQYF. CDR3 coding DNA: TGTGCCAGCAGCTTATCCGGGGTCAGAGATACGCAGTATTTT.

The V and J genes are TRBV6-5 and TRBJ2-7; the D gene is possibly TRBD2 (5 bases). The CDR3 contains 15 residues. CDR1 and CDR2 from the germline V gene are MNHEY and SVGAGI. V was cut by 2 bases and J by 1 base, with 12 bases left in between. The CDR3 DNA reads TGTGCCAGCAGTTACCGGAGGACGGAGTCCTACGAGCAGTACTTC. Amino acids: CASSYRRTESYEQYF.

The CDR3 sequence: CASSSRTGANEQFF. As DNA, the CDR3 is TGCGCCAGCAGCTCTAGGACAGGTGCGAATGAGCAGTTCTTC. The chain combines TRBV5-1 with TRBJ2-1; 7 positions agree with TRBD1. Germline-derived CDR1 and CDR2 are SGHRS and YFSETQ. This CDR3 contains 14 residues. The V segment lost 3 bases and the J segment 7 bases; nucleotides outside the gene matches: 7.

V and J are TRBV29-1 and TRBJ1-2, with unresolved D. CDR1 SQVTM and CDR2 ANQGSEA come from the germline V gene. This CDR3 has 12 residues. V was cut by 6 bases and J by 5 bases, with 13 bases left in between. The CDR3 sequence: CSVDGSGYGYTF. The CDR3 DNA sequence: TGCAGCGTGGATGGGTCGGGGTATGGCTACACCTTC.

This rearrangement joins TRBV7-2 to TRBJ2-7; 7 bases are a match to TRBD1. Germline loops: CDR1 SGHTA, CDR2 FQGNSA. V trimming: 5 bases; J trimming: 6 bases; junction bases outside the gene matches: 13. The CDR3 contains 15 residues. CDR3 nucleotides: TGTGCCAGCAGCCATTACAGGGGAATAGGGTCCGAGCAGTACTTC. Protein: CASSHYRGIGSEQYF.

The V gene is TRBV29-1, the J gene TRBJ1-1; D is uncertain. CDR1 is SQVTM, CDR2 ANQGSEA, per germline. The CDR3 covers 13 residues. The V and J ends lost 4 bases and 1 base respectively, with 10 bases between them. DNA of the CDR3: TGCAGCGTTGGCGCTGGCGGGAACACTGAAGCTTTCTTT. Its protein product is CSVGAGGNTEAFF.

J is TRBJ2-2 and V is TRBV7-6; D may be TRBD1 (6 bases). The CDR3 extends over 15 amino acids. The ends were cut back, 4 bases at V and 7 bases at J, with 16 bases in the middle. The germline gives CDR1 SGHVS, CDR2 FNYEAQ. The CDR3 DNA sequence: TGTGCCAGCAGCTCGGAAACAGGGTTTGTCGGGGAGCTGTTTTTT. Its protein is CASSSETGFVGELFF.

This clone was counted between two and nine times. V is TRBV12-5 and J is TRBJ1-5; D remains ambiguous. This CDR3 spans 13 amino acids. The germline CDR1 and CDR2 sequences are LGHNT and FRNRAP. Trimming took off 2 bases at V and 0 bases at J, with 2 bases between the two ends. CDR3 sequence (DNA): TGTGCTAGTGGTTTGCATAGCAATCAGCCCCAGCATTTT. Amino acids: CASGLHSNQPQHF.

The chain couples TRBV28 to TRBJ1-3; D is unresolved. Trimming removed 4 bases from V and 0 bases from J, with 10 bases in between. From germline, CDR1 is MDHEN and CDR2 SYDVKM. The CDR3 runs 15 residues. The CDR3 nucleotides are TGTGCCAGCAGTTCTCTTCAGTTCTCTGGAAACACCATATATTTT. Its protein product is CASSSLQFSGNTIYF.

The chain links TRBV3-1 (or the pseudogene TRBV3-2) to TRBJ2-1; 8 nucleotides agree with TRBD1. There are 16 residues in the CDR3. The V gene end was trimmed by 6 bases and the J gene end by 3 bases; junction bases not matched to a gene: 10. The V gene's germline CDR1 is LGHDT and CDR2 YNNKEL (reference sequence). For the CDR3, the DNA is TGTGCCAGCAGGCTAGGACAGGGAGATAACTACAATGAGCAGTTCTTC. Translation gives CASRLGQGDNYNEQFF.

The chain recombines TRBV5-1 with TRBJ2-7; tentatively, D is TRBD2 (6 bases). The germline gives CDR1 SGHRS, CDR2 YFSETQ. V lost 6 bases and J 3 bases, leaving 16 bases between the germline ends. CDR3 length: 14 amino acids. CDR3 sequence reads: CASTTEGDSYEQYF. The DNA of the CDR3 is TGCGCCAGCACCACGGAGGGAGACAGCTACGAGCAGTACTTC.

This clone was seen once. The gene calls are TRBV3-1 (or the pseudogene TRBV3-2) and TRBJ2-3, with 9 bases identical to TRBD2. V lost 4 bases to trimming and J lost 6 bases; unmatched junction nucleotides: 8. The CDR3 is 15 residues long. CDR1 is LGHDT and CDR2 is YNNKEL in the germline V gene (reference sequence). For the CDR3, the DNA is TGTGCCAGCAGCCGCAGTAGCGGGGGCATTGATACGCAGTATTTT. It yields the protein CASSRSSGGIDTQYF.

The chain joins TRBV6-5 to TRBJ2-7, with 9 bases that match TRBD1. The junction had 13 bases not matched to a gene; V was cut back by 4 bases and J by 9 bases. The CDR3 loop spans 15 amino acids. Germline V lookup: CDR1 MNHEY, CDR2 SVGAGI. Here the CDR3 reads CASSSPGQGVSGQYF. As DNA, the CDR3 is TGTGCCAGCAGTTCCCCGGGACAGGGAGTGTCGGGGCAGTACTTC.

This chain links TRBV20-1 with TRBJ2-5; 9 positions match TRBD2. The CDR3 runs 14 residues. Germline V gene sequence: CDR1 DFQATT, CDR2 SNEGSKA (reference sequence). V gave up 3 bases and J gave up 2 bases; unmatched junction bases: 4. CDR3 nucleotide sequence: TGCAGTGCTAGTAGGCTAGCGGGACAAGAGACCCAGTACTTC. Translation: CSASRLAGQETQYF.

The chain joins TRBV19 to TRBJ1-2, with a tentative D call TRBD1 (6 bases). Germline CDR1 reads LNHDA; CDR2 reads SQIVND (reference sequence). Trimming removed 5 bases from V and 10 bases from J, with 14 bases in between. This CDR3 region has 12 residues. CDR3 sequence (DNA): TGTGCCAGTAGTGGGCCGGGACAAGACTACACCTTC. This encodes CASSGPGQDYTF.

CDR3 coding DNA: TGTGCCACCAGTTACGGGGGTGAGCAGTTCTTC. Encoded protein: CATSYGGEQFF. The V call is TRBV24-1, the J call TRBJ2-1; D might be TRBD2 (6 bases). Trimming took 6 bases from V and 9 from J, leaving 8 bases between them. The CDR3 length is 11 residues. CDR1 is KGHDR and CDR2 is SFDVKD in the germline V gene.

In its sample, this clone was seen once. The CDR3 region has the DNA TGTGCCAGCAACGCACTTGAGGGGGCGGATGAGCAGTTCTTC. Protein sequence: CASNALEGADEQFF. This chain links TRBV5-5 with TRBJ2-1, with TRBD1 matching over 7 bases. The CDR3 is 14 residues long. V dropped 6 bases and J dropped 8; count of bases not matched to a gene: 11. Germline V gene sequence: CDR1 SGHKS, CDR2 YYEKEE (reference sequence).

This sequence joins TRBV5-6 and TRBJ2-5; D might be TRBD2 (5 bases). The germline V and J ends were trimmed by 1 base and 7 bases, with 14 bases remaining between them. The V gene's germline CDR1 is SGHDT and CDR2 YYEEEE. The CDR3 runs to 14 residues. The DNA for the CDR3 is TGTGCCAGCAGCTTGCTTCTAGCATCCGGGACCCAGTACTTC. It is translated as CASSLLLASGTQYF. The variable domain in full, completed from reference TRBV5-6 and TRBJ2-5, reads DAGVTQSPTHLIKTRGQQVTLRCSPKSGHDTVSWYQQALGQGPQFIFQYYEEEERQRGNFPDRFSGHQFPNYSSELNVNALLLGDSALYLCASSLLLASGTQYFGPGTRLLVL.

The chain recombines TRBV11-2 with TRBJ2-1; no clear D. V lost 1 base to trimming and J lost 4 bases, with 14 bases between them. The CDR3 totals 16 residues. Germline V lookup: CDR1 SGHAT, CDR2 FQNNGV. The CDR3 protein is CASSLGIGLRYNEQFF. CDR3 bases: TGTGCCAGCAGCTTAGGAATTGGGCTCCGTTACAATGAGCAGTTCTTC.

The CDR3 DNA is TGTGCCAGCAACCGGACAGAGACCCGATGGCAAGAGACCCAGTACTTC. This translates into CASNRTETRWQETQYF. V gene TRBV21-1 combines with J gene TRBJ2-5; the table gives TRBD1 as D, unverified against the DNA. TRBV21-1 is termed a pseudogene. The CDR3 has 16 residues.

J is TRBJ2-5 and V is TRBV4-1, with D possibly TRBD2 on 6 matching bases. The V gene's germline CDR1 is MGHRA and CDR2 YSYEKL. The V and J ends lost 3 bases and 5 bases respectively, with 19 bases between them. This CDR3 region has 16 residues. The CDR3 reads CASSQGAGGIRETQYF. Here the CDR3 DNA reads TGCGCCAGCAGCCAGGGAGCCGGGGGAATACGGGAGACCCAGTACTTC.

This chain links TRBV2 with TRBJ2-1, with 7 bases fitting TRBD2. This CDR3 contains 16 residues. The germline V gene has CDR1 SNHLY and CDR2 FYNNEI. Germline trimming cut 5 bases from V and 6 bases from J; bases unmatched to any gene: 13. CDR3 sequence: CASSPPLGGVGNEQFF. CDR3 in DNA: TGTGCCAGCAGTCCACCCCTGGGGGGGGTGGGCAATGAGCAGTTCTTC.

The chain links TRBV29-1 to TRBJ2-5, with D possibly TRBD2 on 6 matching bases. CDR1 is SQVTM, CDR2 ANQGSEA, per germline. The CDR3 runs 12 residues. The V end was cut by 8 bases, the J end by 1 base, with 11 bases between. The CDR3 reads CSCTGVQETQYF. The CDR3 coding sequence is TGCAGCTGTACGGGGGTCCAAGAGACCCAGTACTTC.

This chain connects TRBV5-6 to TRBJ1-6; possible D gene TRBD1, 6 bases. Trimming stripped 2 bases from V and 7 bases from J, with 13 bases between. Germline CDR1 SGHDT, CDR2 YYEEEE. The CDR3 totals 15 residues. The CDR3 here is CASSLNTGSNSPLHF. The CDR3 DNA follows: TGTGCCAGCAGCTTAAATACAGGGAGCAATTCACCCCTCCACTTT.

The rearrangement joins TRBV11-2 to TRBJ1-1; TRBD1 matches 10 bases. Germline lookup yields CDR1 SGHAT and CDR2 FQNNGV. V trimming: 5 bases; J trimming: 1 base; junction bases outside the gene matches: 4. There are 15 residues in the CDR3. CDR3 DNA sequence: TGTGCCAGCAGCCTAAGGGACAGGGGGAACACTGAAGCTTTCTTT. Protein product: CASSLRDRGNTEAFF.